The 11 T cell receptor beta chains below were found in one sample sequenced in a study of blood T cell repertoires in COVID-19. Some clones are missing from TCRdb's copy, which holds only in-frame ones; the method was immunoSEQ multiplex PCR. The profile shows about 190,000 clones, 80% to 85% of them singletons. Input material: PBMCs or T cells enriched from blood (not recorded which). Every receptor here comes from a woman aged 25 to 39 who had been exposed to COVID-19.

To note about this clone: Other DNA sequences of this sample code for an identical CDR3. This sequence joins TRBV13 and TRBJ2-1, with TRBD2 identical over 12 bases. V lost 5 bases and J lost 4; bases outside the gene matches: 3. CDR1 is PRHDT and CDR2 is FYEKMQ in the germline V gene (reference sequence). There are 15 residues in the CDR3. The CDR3 sequence is CASSLGTSGYNEQFF. CDR3 DNA: TGTGCCAGCAGCCTCGGGACTAGCGGGTACAATGAGCAGTTCTTC.

V gene TRBV27 combines with J gene TRBJ1-1; D gene unclear. V was pared by 2 bases and J by 10 bases, with 14 bases between. This CDR3 contains 13 residues. Germline CDR1 is MNHEY and CDR2 is SMNVEV (reference sequence). DNA of the CDR3: TGTGCCAGCAGTTTACAGAGACACGCTCCAGCTTTCTTT. Translation: CASSLQRHAPAFF.

The rearrangement joins TRBV4-3 to TRBJ1-1, with D tentatively TRBD1 (5 bases). V was cut by 2 bases and J by 5 bases, with 12 bases left in between. CDR3 length: 14 amino acids. CDR1 is LGHNA and CDR2 is YSLEER in the germline V gene. The CDR3 DNA is TGCGCCAGCAGCCAATCGGGGGGAAGGACTGAAGCTTTCTTT. Translation gives CASSQSGGRTEAFF.

The table lists this clone with a few counts. The V call is TRBV10-3, the J call TRBJ2-2; 13 positions match TRBD2. V shed 6 bases and J 4 bases; nucleotides not matched to a gene: 5. Germline V gives CDR1 ENHRY, CDR2 SYGVKD. The CDR3 totals 16 residues. In DNA, the CDR3 is TGTGCCATCAGATCCGGGACTAGCGGGACCACCGGGGAGCTGTTTTTT. It encodes CAIRSGTSGTTGELFF.

This clone was found a few times. This rearrangement joins TRBV9 to TRBJ1-6, with TRBD1 matching over 12 bases. J lost 10 bases, V lost 4 bases, and 6 bases had no gene match. Germline lookup yields CDR1 SGDLS and CDR2 YYNGEE. The CDR3 has 15 amino acids. This chain's CDR3 is CASSMGQGAPSPLHF. As DNA, the CDR3 is TGTGCCAGCAGCATGGGACAGGGGGCGCCGTCACCCCTCCACTTT.

This clone was seen only once. The sample contains more than one DNA sequence encoding this CDR3. V and J are TRBV5-1 and TRBJ2-7, with D maybe TRBD2 (6 bases). This CDR3 is built from 14 residues. Per the germline V gene, CDR1 is SGHRS and CDR2 is YFSETQ. Trimming pared 0 bases from V and 2 bases from J, leaving 9 bases between. For the CDR3, the DNA is TGCGCCAGCAGCTTGGCCCCGGGAGCCTACGAGCAGTACTTC. Translation: CASSLAPGAYEQYF.

The CDR3 bases are TGCGCCAGCAGCTTGGAAGGGGGTTCTGGAGAGCAGTACTTC. Protein product: CASSLEGGSGEQYF. V usage is TRBV5-1 and J usage is TRBJ2-7; maybe TRBD1 (6 bases). V was shortened by 0 bases and J by 7 bases, with 14 bases between the two germline ends. The CDR3 runs 14 residues. Germline V gene lookup returns CDR1 SGHRS and CDR2 YFSETQ.

The chain carries TRBV19 and TRBJ1-2; TRBD1 might be the D (5 bases). Germline V gives CDR1 LNHDA, CDR2 SQIVND (reference sequence). This CDR3 has 12 amino acids. Trimming took 7 bases from V and 3 from J, leaving 9 bases between them. The CDR3 spells CASTGGDYGYTF. CDR3 sequence (DNA): TGTGCCAGTACCGGGGGGGACTATGGCTACACCTTC.

The chain links TRBV5-1 to TRBJ2-7; 10 bases line up with TRBD1. Germline-derived CDR1 and CDR2 are SGHRS and YFSETQ. Trimming at V came to 4 bases and at J to 2 bases, leaving 6 bases not matched to a gene. CDR3 length: 15 residues. The CDR3 loop reads CASSVDGTGAYEQYF. The DNA for the CDR3 is TGCGCCAGCAGCGTGGACGGGACAGGGGCCTACGAGCAGTACTTC.

The CDR3 DNA sequence: TGTGCCAGCAGCTTGCGGGGGGTAGCCAAAAACATTCAGTACTTC. Protein: CASSLRGVAKNIQYF. The chain couples TRBV5-6 to TRBJ2-4; 7 bases match TRBD2. Germline CDR1 is SGHDT and CDR2 is YYEEEE. The CDR3 is 15 residues long. V gave up 1 base and J gave up 0 bases; unmatched junction bases: 1.

The chain joins TRBV7-2 to TRBJ1-1; D gene unclear. The CDR3 totals 12 residues. CDR1 and CDR2 (germline): SGHTA, FQGNSA. V dropped 1 base and J dropped 7 bases, with 7 bases sitting between them. The CDR3 DNA sequence: TGTGCCAGCAGCTTAGGGAGCGGTGAAGCTTTCTTT. It yields the protein CASSLGSGEAFF.